These T cell receptor beta chains were read from a single sample in a study of cytomegalovirus exposure and HLA in healthy donors. Method: immunoSEQ multiplex PCR; TCRdb's copy keeps in-frame clones and lacks some. The top ten hold roughly 2% of the sample, which has under 200,000 clones, around 85% seen once. Sequenced material: PBMCs. Every receptor here comes from a human donor in good health. Each CDR3 is given with its conserved first and last residue. D genes are given only for firm matches. Rows give clone size only sometimes, using once, few, many, or a class for an expanded clone.

CDR3 | DNA | D | J | V | size
CASSPPLQNEQFF | TGTGCCAGCAGCCCACCCCTTCAGAATGAGCAGTTCTTC | NA | TRBJ2-1 | TRBV9 | NA
CASSLYNRGDTEAFF | TGTGCCAGCAGTCTATATAATCGGGGGGACACTGAAGCTTTCTTT | NA | TRBJ1-1 | TRBV27 | NA
CASSTYSNTGELFF | TGTGCCAGCAGCACGTACAGCAACACCGGGGAGCTGTTTTTT | NA | TRBJ2-2 | TRBV7-6 | NA
CASGQGGNSPLHF | TGTGCCAGCGGACAGGGGGGAAATTCACCCCTCCACTTT | TRBD1 | TRBJ1-6 | TRBV5-4 | NA
CASSPEGGVEETQYF | TGTGCCAGCAGCCCTGAGGGAGGGGTGGAAGAGACCCAGTACTTC | TRBD2 | TRBJ2-5 | TRBV2 | few
CASSFLLAGGQNEQFF | TGTGCCAGCAGCTTTCTTCTAGCGGGGGGCCAGAATGAGCAGTTCTTC | TRBD2 | TRBJ2-1 | TRBV5-4 | NA
CASSYSGFPNTEAFF | TGTGCCAGCAGTTACTCGGGCTTTCCGAACACTGAAGCTTTCTTT | NA | TRBJ1-1 | TRBV6-5 | once
CASSRGITNTGELFF | TGCGCCAGCAGTAGGGGTATTACGAACACCGGGGAGCTGTTTTTT | NA | TRBJ2-2 | TRBV10-1 | NA
CASSLGAVNNQPQHF | TGTGCCAGCAGCTTGGGGGCAGTTAACAATCAGCCCCAGCATTTT | NA | TRBJ1-5 | TRBV5-5 | once
CASSVQGTYEQYF | TGTGCCAGCAGTGTGCAGGGGACCTACGAGCAGTACTTC | NA | TRBJ2-7 | TRBV6-1 | NA
CSVTSGGARETQYF | TGCAGCGTGACTAGCGGGGGGGCCCGAGAGACCCAGTACTTC | TRBD2 | TRBJ2-5 | TRBV29-1 | NA
CASSYWPGTTEAFF | TGTGCCAGCAGTTACTGGCCAGGTACCACTGAAGCTTTCTTT | NA | TRBJ1-1 | TRBV6-6 | NA
CSALLTGVYEQYF | TGCAGCGCCCTCCTGACAGGAGTCTACGAGCAGTACTTC | NA | TRBJ2-7 | TRBV29-1 | once
CATLSSYNSPLHF | TGTGCCACTCTGAGCTCCTATAATTCACCCCTCCACTTT | NA | TRBJ1-6 | TRBV10-3 | NA
CASSFAGTGSGELFF | TGTGCCAGCAGCTTTGCCGGGACAGGGTCCGGGGAGCTGTTTTTT | TRBD1 | TRBJ2-2 | TRBV11-3 | NA
CASKFPVNTEAFF | TGTGCCAGCAAGTTCCCGGTGAACACTGAAGCTTTCTTT | NA | TRBJ1-1 | TRBV6-6 | NA
CASSRGQGNSPLHF | TGTGCCAGCAGCCGCGGACAGGGGAATTCACCCCTCCACTTT | TRBD1 | TRBJ1-6 | TRBV27 | NA
CASSLDRSNQPQHF | TGTGCCAGCAGCCTGGACAGGTCTAATCAGCCCCAGCATTTT | TRBD1 | TRBJ1-5 | TRBV5-6 | NA
CASSSSLNQPQHF | TGTGCCAGCAGTTCCTCCTTGAATCAGCCCCAGCATTTT | NA | TRBJ1-5 | TRBV27 | NA
CASSGGQGSNQPQHF | TGTGCCAGCAGTGGGGGACAGGGTAGCAATCAGCCCCAGCATTTT | TRBD1 | TRBJ1-5 | TRBV2 | NA
CASSLVGGARDTQYF | TGTGCCAGCAGCTTGGTTGGGGGGGCCCGAGATACGCAGTATTTT | NA | TRBJ2-3 | TRBV5-4 | NA
CASSVGDTRNQPQHF | TGTGCCAGCAGCGTAGGGGACACCCGCAATCAGCCCCAGCATTTT | NA | TRBJ1-5 | TRBV9 | once
CASTRAGTRGEQFF | TGTGCCAGCACAAGAGCGGGTACTCGAGGTGAGCAGTTCTTC | NA | TRBJ2-1 | TRBV25-1 | NA
CASSFDRARETQYF | TGCGCCAGCAGCTTCGACAGGGCTCGAGAGACCCAGTACTTC | TRBD1 | TRBJ2-5 | TRBV5-1 | NA
CASSLVTAGWGQRTYEQYF | TGTGCCAGCAGCTTAGTAACGGCGGGCTGGGGACAGAGGACCTACGAGCAGTACTTC | TRBD1 | TRBJ2-7 | TRBV7-9 | NA
CASLRLAGSTDTQYF | TGTGCTAGCCTCAGACTAGCGGGGAGCACAGATACGCAGTATTTT | TRBD2 | TRBJ2-3 | TRBV12-5 | NA
CASNTGHYYGYTF | TGTGCCAGCAATACGGGACATTACTATGGCTACACCTTC | NA | TRBJ1-2 | TRBV6-1 | NA
CASSLSVMPTSTEAFF | TGCGCCAGCAGCTTAAGCGTGATGCCTACGAGCACTGAAGCTTTCTTT | NA | TRBJ1-1 | TRBV5-1 | few
CASSEYGTGFGYTF | TGTGCCAGCAGTGAATATGGGACAGGGTTTGGCTACACCTTC | TRBD1 | TRBJ1-2 | TRBV25-1 | NA
CASTQGGNTEAFF | TGTGCCAGCACCCAGGGAGGGAACACTGAAGCTTTCTTT | NA | TRBJ1-1 | TRBV2 | NA
CATSPYPGAQYF | TGTGCCACCAGCCCTTACCCGGGAGCCCAGTACTTC | NA | TRBJ2-5 | TRBV15 | NA
CASRDRQGQSEAFF | TGTGCCAGCAGAGACAGACAGGGGCAGAGTGAAGCTTTCTTT | TRBD1 | TRBJ1-1 | TRBV27 | NA
CASRVNEKLFF | TGTGCCAGTCGAGTGAATGAAAAACTGTTTTTT | NA | TRBJ1-4 | TRBV19 | NA
CSVMTSSYGYPF | TGCAGCGTTATGACAAGCTCCTATGGCTACCCCTTC | NA | TRBJ1-2 | TRBV29-1 | NA
CASSFYRGSSYEQYF | TGTGCCAGCAGCTTCTACAGGGGGAGCTCCTACGAGCAGTACTTC | TRBD1 | TRBJ2-7 | TRBV5-6 | NA
CASSASGGAEETQYF | TGTGCCAGCAGCGCTAGCGGGGGGGCTGAAGAGACCCAGTACTTC | TRBD2 | TRBJ2-5 | TRBV7-2 | NA
CAIRSGTGANSNQPQHF | TGTGCCATCAGAAGCGGGACAGGGGCGAATAGCAATCAGCCCCAGCATTTT | TRBD1 | TRBJ1-5 | TRBV10-3 | NA
CASSTGGFGETQYF | TGTGCCAGTAGTACGGGGGGGTTTGGGGAGACCCAGTACTTC | TRBD2 | TRBJ2-5 | TRBV19 | NA
CASSLGQGRFSGANVLTF | TGTGCCAGCAGCTTAGGGCAGGGGCGCTTCTCTGGGGCCAACGTCCTGACTTTC | NA | TRBJ2-6 | TRBV13 | NA
CASSFGLAVTTGELFF | TGCGCCAGCAGCTTTGGACTAGCGGTGACCACCGGGGAGCTGTTTTTT | TRBD2 | TRBJ2-2 | TRBV5-1 | NA
CASSEVPGMTEAFF | TGTGCCAGCAGTGAAGTACCCGGGATGACTGAAGCTTTCTTT | NA | TRBJ1-1 | TRBV6-1 | NA
CASSPRQSYGYTF | TGTGCCAGCAGTCCCCGACAGAGCTATGGCTACACCTTC | NA | TRBJ1-2 | TRBV2 | NA
CASGGARDTQYF | TGTGCCAGCGGGGGGGCCCGGGATACGCAGTATTTT | NA | TRBJ2-3 | TRBV9 | NA
CASSLAGATEQYF | TGTGCCAGCAGCTTAGCGGGGGCCACTGAGCAGTACTTC | NA | TRBJ2-7 | TRBV7-9 | few
CASRQSTGSPGAQYF | TGTGCCAGCAGACAAAGCACGGGGTCCCCAGGGGCCCAGTACTTC | NA | TRBJ2-5 | TRBV6-1 | NA
CASSIPGGFPNYGYTF | TGTGCCAGTAGTATTCCGGGAGGATTTCCTAACTATGGCTACACCTTC | NA | TRBJ1-2 | TRBV19 | NA
CASSEPRAYEQYF | TGTGCCAGCAGTGAACCACGCGCCTACGAGCAGTACTTC | NA | TRBJ2-7 | TRBV6-1 | NA